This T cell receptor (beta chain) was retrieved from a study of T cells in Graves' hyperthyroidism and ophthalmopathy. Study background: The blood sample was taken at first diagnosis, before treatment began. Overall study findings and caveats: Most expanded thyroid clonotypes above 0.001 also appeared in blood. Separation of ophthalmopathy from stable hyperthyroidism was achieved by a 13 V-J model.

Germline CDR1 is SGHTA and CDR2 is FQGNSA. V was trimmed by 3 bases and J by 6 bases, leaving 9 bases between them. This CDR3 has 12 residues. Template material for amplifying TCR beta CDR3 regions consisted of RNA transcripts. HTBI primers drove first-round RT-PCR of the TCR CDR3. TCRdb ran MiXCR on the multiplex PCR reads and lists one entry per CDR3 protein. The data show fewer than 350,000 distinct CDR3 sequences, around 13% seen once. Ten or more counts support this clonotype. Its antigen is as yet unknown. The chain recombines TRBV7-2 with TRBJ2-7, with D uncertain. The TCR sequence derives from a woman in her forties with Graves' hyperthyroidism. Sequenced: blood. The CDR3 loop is CASSFFVREQYF. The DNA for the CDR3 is TGTGCCAGCAGCTTTTTCGTCCGCGAGCAGTACTTC.